Listed below are T cell receptor beta chains from one sample, sequenced in a study of T cell responses to AZD1222 COVID-19 vaccine. Produced via immunoSEQ multiplex PCR; TCRdb's table is partial and in-frame only. Here the sample spans about 150,000 clones, approximately 86% being singletons. The sequences come from peripheral blood, collected 28 days after the second AZD1222 dose. The receptors originated from an adult who received the AZD1222 COVID-19 vaccine. Both conserved end residues are part of each CDR3.

v_gene	j_gene	CDR3aa
TRBV3-1/TRBV3-2	TRBJ1-5	CASSHPRRGGHREHQPQHF
TRBV28	TRBJ2-2	CASSRGTGGRGATGELFF
TRBV28	TRBJ1-1	CASSPDTRGTEAFF
TRBV29-1	TRBJ1-2	CSAAENYGYTF
TRBV6-5	TRBJ2-6	CASSRGFQGANVLTF
TRBV24-1	TRBJ2-1	CATSDVEDGWSYNEQFF
TRBV2	TRBJ2-4	CASSEGLGNIQYF
TRBV5-6	TRBJ2-7	CASSLSSGLLVQQYF
TRBV10-3	TRBJ2-7	CAISEAQDTSGLHF
TRBV6-5	TRBJ1-3	CASSYSGGQGGNTIYF
TRBV10-3	TRBJ1-5	CAIRGTGANQPQHF
TRBV25-1	TRBJ2-3	CASSEYSGLAGDTQYF
TRBV6-5	TRBJ1-6	CASSYTGVNSPLHF
TRBV11-2	TRBJ2-2	CASSLSTGELFF
TRBV6-5	TRBJ2-1	CASGRTSGVNEQFF
TRBV18	TRBJ1-1	CASSPISLTLMNTEAFF
TRBV2	TRBJ1-5	CASSPEPNRANEPQHF
TRBV5-1	TRBJ2-1	CASSLTDRENNEQFF
TRBV19	TRBJ2-1	CASSLRQGRTNSYNEQFF
TRBV29-1	TRBJ2-3	CSIMQGTSTDTQYF
TRBV15	TRBJ1-1	CATSRGTENTEAFF
TRBV2	TRBJ2-2	CASRYNTGELFF
TRBV3-1/TRBV3-2	TRBJ1-4	CASSLLQGLGEKLFF
TRBV6-6	TRBJ1-1	CASRTQGMNTEAFF
TRBV27	TRBJ2-7	CASSLSRDEPQSF
TRBV4-1	TRBJ2-1	CASSQDLGLAGFGEQFF
TRBV25-1	TRBJ2-7	CASSGQPGRNYEQYF
TRBV29-1	TRBJ1-2	CSVDLRQESGYTF
TRBV5-8	TRBJ1-1	CASSLGFSGFMNTEAFF
TRBV20-1	TRBJ1-2	CSASDPIRFYGYTF
TRBV28	TRBJ1-2	CASHQQDGYGYTF
TRBV18	TRBJ1-2	CASSPVEANYGYTF
TRBV4-2	TRBJ1-1	CASSQGGDIATLATFF
TRBV10-3	TRBJ2-5	CAIKAGALGETQYF
TRBV30	TRBJ1-4	CAWSVRVSEKLFF
TRBV7-2	TRBJ1-4	CASSLRQGATNEKLFF
TRBV18	TRBJ2-7	CASSPLEGQGEQYF
TRBV12-3/TRBV12-4	TRBJ2-5	CASSSEGGETQYF
TRBV18	TRBJ2-2	CASSPVAVMNTGELFF
TRBV6-5	TRBJ1-2	CASRPFAGPDYGYTF
TRBV3-1/TRBV3-2	TRBJ1-3	CASGSSGNTIYF
TRBV6-5	TRBJ1-4	CASSFGATNEKLFF
TRBV15	TRBJ1-1	CATSRDRGIEAFF
TRBV7-2	TRBJ2-3	CASSLVLREGYTDTQYF
TRBV7-6	TRBJ1-1	CASSLGATEAFF
TRBV7-9	TRBJ2-1	CASSPWTGNEQFF
TRBV28	TRBJ2-1	CASREGGTSGIYNEQFF
TRBV11-3	TRBJ2-1	CASSLEGHNEQFF
TRBV10-2	TRBJ1-6	CASSEGPTYNSPLHF
TRBV5-1	TRBJ2-3	CASSLAGQGGGTDTQYF
TRBV20-1	TRBJ1-1	CSASGLGTGMNTEAFF
TRBV4-1	TRBJ1-4	CASSQERGTNEKLFF
TRBV6-4	TRBJ1-5	CASSPEGSQPQHF
TRBV12-3/TRBV12-4	TRBJ1-5	CASSPDRRQPQHF
TRBV19	TRBJ1-5	CASSSGGGNQPQHF
TRBV27	TRBJ1-3	CASSPSRAGNTIYF
TRBV19	TRBJ1-3	CASTLGNTIYF
TRBV2	TRBJ1-1	CASSEVWGSGRGTEAFF
TRBV6-5	TRBJ2-5	CASHLLRPGQETQYF